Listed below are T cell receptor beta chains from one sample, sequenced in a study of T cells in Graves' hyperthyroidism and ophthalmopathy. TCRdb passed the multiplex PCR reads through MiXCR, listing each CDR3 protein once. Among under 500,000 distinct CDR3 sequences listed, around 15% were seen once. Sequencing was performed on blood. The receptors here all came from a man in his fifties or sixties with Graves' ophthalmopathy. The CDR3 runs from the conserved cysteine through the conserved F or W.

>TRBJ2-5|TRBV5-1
CASSLVGGTEETQYF
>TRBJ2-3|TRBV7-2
CASSLAGTGNTQYF
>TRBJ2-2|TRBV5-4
CASRTRQGSNTGELFF
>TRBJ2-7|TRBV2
CASRARRFRQGGSYEQYF
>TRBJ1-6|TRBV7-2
CASSLVLGAGSPLHF
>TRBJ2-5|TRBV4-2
CASKRGKEETQYF
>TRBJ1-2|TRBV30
CAWSVRQFSRLFYTF
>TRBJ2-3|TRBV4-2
CASSRGTRDRRTDTQYF
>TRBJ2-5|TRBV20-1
CSARSRQGAGETQYF
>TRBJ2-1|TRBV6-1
CATLTRDRSYNEQFF
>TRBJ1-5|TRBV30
CAWSLGGSSNQPQHF
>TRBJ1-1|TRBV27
CASSLGPLNTEAFF
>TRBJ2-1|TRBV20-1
CSARGPAADEQFF
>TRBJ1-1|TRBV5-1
CASSGTGGMLNTEAFF
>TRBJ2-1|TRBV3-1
CASSQGTSGANNEQFF
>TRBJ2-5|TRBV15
CATSRDSKETQYF
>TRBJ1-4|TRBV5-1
CASSRTGGDEKLFF
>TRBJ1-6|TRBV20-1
CSARPLNRDDNSPLHF
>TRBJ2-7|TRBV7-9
CASRTNLQGVGQYF
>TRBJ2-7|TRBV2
CASSEGDYEQYF
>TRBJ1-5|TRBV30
CAWSVVLRGQPQHF
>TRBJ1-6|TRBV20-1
CSARTTGGRNSPLHF
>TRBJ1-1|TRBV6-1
CASSAPYGGVGTEAFF
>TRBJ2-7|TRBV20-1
CSASGVSDYEQYF
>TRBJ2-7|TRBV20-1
CSAGQVATYEQYF
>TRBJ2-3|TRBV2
CASSARAGSTDTQYF
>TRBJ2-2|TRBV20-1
CSAPSGTGELSF
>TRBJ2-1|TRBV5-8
CASSGREARSYNEQFF
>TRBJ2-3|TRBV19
CASSPGVIADTQYF
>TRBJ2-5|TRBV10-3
CAIRATGDRETQYF
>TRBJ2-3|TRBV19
CASMSMGQGLDTQYF
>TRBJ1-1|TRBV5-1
CASSLGTGRAEAFF
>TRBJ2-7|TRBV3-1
CASSPALAGSHEQYF
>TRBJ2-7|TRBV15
CATSGFYGTGGEQYF
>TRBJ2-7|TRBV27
CASSLKRTSYEQYF
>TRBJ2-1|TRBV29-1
CSVEFPQVYNEQFF
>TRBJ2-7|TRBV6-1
CASRISWRTYEQYF
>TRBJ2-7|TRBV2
CASDPESRQGSYEQYF
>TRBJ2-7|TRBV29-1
CSVRSAYEQYF
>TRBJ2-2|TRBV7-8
CASSPWQGQGAGELFF
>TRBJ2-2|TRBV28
CASSSLTGELFF
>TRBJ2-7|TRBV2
CASSDYQSYEQYF
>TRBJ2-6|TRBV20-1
CSARFAGGRSSGANVLTF
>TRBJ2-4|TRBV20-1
CSARDKWGSKNIQYF
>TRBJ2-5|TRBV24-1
CATSDFLGKETQYF